Listed here are 23 T cell receptor beta chains from one sample, sequenced in a study of cytomegalovirus exposure and HLA in healthy donors. Amplification used 60 Vbeta primers and 13 Jbeta primers. Sequenced by immunoSEQ multiplex PCR; TCRdb stores in-frame clones only, minus some. Among 130,000 or so clones listed, around four fifths were seen once. Sequenced sample: PBMCs. These receptors came from a man between 35 and 55 years old in good health and CMV-seronegative.

The chain couples TRBV19 to TRBJ2-5; the D gene is possibly TRBD2 (5 bases). Germline assignment: CDR1 LNHDA and CDR2 SQIVND (reference sequence). V was clipped by 3 bases and J by 5 bases, with 13 bases between them. This CDR3 is 14 amino acids long. CDR3: CASSIRGLEETQYF. The CDR3 coding sequence is TGTGCCAGTAGTATCCGGGGTCTCGAGGAGACCCAGTACTTC.

This clone was picked up one time. The DNA of the CDR3 is TGTGCCAGCAGCTTAGGGGCCCCGGAGCCCCAGCATTTT. This sequence encodes CASSLGAPEPQHF. The chain has TRBV7-9 and TRBJ1-5; no definite D call. The V and J ends lost 1 base and 8 bases respectively, with 9 bases between them. Germline V gene lookup returns CDR1 SEHNR and CDR2 FQNEAQ (reference sequence). The CDR3 consists of 13 residues.

This sequence joins TRBV7-3 and TRBJ2-3; 13 positions agree with TRBD2. CDR3 length: 17 amino acids. Trimming at V came to 5 bases and at J to 3 bases, leaving 8 bases not matched to a gene. From germline, CDR1 is SGHTA and CDR2 FQGTGA. CDR3 sequence reads: CASSPGLAGEGTDTQYF. For the CDR3, the DNA is TGTGCCAGCAGCCCAGGACTAGCGGGAGAGGGTACAGATACGCAGTATTTT.

The DNA for the CDR3 is TGTGCCAGCAGCTCCCCCCGTCTAAGTAGCGGGAACCAAGAGACCCAGTACTTC. Its protein product is CASSSPRLSSGNQETQYF. The gene calls are TRBV7-9 and TRBJ2-5; 8 bases are a match to TRBD2. V dropped 4 bases and J dropped 0; count of bases not matched to a gene: 13. The CDR3 spans 18 residues. Germline V gene lookup returns CDR1 SEHNR and CDR2 FQNEAQ (reference sequence). Looking up the rest from reference TRBV7-9 and TRBJ2-5 gives the full variable domain: DTGVSQNPRHKITKRGQNVTFRCDPISEHNRLYWYRQTLGQGPEFLTYFQNEAQLEKSRLLSDRFSAERPKGSFSTLEIQRTEQGDSAMYLCASSSPRLSSGNQETQYFGPGTRLLVL.

The chain is built from TRBV28 and TRBJ1-4, with TRBD1 as a possible D gene (6 bases). CDR1 and CDR2 from the germline V gene are MDHEN and SYDVKM. The ends were cut back, 3 bases at V and 8 bases at J, with 7 bases in the middle. CDR3 length: 12 residues. The CDR3 sequence is CASSFTGEKLFF. CDR3 DNA: TGTGCCAGCAGTTTCACAGGGGAAAAACTGTTTTTT.

Only one count was recorded for this clone. The chain recombines TRBV5-1 with TRBJ2-7; unclear D gene. CDR1 and CDR2 from the germline V gene are SGHRS and YFSETQ. The ends were cut back, 2 bases at V and 4 bases at J, with 10 bases in the middle. The CDR3 runs 13 residues. The CDR3 spells CASSFGANYEQYF. The CDR3 region has the DNA TGCGCCAGCAGCTTCGGTGCTAATTACGAGCAGTACTTC. The full variable domain, rest sourced from reference TRBV5-1 and TRBJ2-7, is KAGVTQTPRYLIKTRGQQVTLSCSPISGHRSVSWYQQTPGQGLQFLFEYFSETQRNKGNFPGRFSGRQFSNSRSEMNVSTLELGDSALYLCASSFGANYEQYFGPGTRLTVT.

The V and J genes are TRBV19 and TRBJ2-7, with TRBD1 identical over 10 bases. Germline trimming cut 5 bases from V and 3 bases from J; bases unmatched to any gene: 7. Germline-derived CDR1 and CDR2 are LNHDA and SQIVND (reference sequence). The CDR3 runs to 15 residues. CDR3 sequence reads: CASSSPGQGFYEQYF. The CDR3 bases are TGTGCCAGTAGTTCCCCGGGACAGGGGTTCTACGAGCAGTACTTC.

The chain has TRBV30 and TRBJ1-1; perhaps TRBD1 as D (5 bases). The ends were cut back, 2 bases at V and 1 base at J, with 8 bases in the middle. The germline CDR1 and CDR2 sequences are GTSNPN and SVGIG (reference sequence). This CDR3 contains 13 residues. The CDR3 loop reads CAWSPGGNTEAFF. The CDR3 DNA follows: TGTGCCTGGAGTCCCGGGGGGAACACTGAAGCTTTCTTT.

This chain connects TRBV11-2 to TRBJ2-7; 8 bases align to TRBD2. Germline CDR1 reads SGHAT; CDR2 reads FQNNGV. The junction had 6 bases not matched to a gene; V was cut back by 4 bases and J by 1 base. This CDR3 has 15 amino acids. As DNA, the CDR3 is TGTGCCAGCAGCTCAAGCGGGAGTCAATCCTACGAGCAGTACTTC. It encodes CASSSSGSQSYEQYF.

This clone occurred once. The J gene is TRBJ2-1, the V gene TRBV28; 13 bases agree with TRBD2. Germline V CDR1 and CDR2: MDHEN, SYDVKM. V shed 7 bases and J 10 bases; nucleotides not matched to a gene: 19. This CDR3 contains 18 residues. The CDR3 region is CASTPRSWGLAGLREQFF. The CDR3 DNA sequence: TGTGCCAGCACTCCCCGGAGTTGGGGACTAGCGGGACTTAGAGAGCAGTTCTTC.

This clone appeared a single time. The chain has TRBV6-5 and TRBJ1-1; D is unresolved. Germline loops: CDR1 MNHEY, CDR2 SVGAGI. V shed 8 bases and J shed 2 bases, with 18 bases lying between them. The CDR3 sequence is 15 residues long. In DNA, the CDR3 is TGTGCCAGCGCCCTAGGTTTCAGACTAAACACTGAAGCTTTCTTT. Translation: CASALGFRLNTEAFF.

CDR3 sequence (DNA): TGTGCCAGCAAGACACAGACGAGCACAGATACGCAGTATTTT. It is translated as CASKTQTSTDTQYF. The chain joins TRBV2 to TRBJ2-3; no clear D gene. V was shortened by 7 bases and J by 0 bases, with 11 bases between the two germline ends. This CDR3 is 14 amino acids long. CDR1 SNHLY and CDR2 FYNNEI come from the germline V gene.

The V call is TRBV19, the J call TRBJ1-2, with a weak D call TRBD1 (6 bases). The germline V and J ends were trimmed by 1 base and 4 bases, with 10 bases remaining between them. The germline V gene encodes CDR1 LNHDA and CDR2 SQIVND (reference sequence). This CDR3 has 14 residues. CDR3 residues: CASSIGGLIYGYTF. The CDR3 coding sequence is TGTGCCAGTAGTATAGGGGGGCTCATCTATGGCTACACCTTC.

The V call is TRBV7-8, the J call TRBJ1-2, with 9 bases fitting TRBD1. Unmatched junction bases numbered 5, after V lost 4 bases and J lost 8 bases. Germline assignment: CDR1 SGHVS and CDR2 FQNEAQ. There are 13 residues in the CDR3. The CDR3 DNA reads TGTGCCAGCAGCTCCGGGACAGGGTGGGGCTACACCTTC. Its translation: CASSSGTGWGYTF.

This clone was seen a single time. The chain employs TRBV7-2 and TRBJ1-2, with TRBD1 as a possible D gene (5 bases). This CDR3 spans 14 amino acids. Trimming stripped 5 bases from V and 5 bases from J, with 15 bases between. Germline-derived CDR1 and CDR2 are SGHTA and FQGNSA. DNA of the CDR3: TGTGCCAGCAGCCCCCGGGGGGTTTGGTATGGCTACACCTTC. Protein product: CASSPRGVWYGYTF.

The rearrangement links TRBV19 to TRBJ1-6; a possible D gene is TRBD1 (6 bases). The CDR3 extends over 12 amino acids. Germline V gives CDR1 LNHDA, CDR2 SQIVND (reference sequence). The V and J ends lost 8 bases and 13 bases respectively, with 15 bases between them. CDR3 DNA sequence: TGTGCCAGTTCTACAGGGCTCCCCCCCCTCCACTTT. Amino acids: CASSTGLPPLHF.

The rearrangement uses TRBV29-1 and TRBJ2-3; 12 bases agree with TRBD1. This CDR3 has 15 residues. Germline CDR1 is SQVTM and CDR2 is ANQGSEA. The chain's CDR3 is CATEDGTGGAHTQYF. CDR3 sequence (DNA): TGCGCGACAGAAGACGGGACAGGGGGCGCACATACGCAGTATTTT.

CDR3 sequence reads: CASSQRYSTDTQYF. CDR3 coding DNA: TGTGCCAGCAGCCAGAGGTATAGCACAGATACGCAGTATTTT. The chain employs TRBV14 and TRBJ2-3; no firm D call. CDR1 and CDR2 from the germline V gene are SGHDN and FVKESK. The CDR3 has 14 amino acids. V gave up 3 bases and J gave up 0 bases, with 7 bases separating them.

J is TRBJ2-7 and V is TRBV2; 7 nucleotides align to TRBD1. The V and J ends lost 3 bases and 3 bases, in that order; junction bases with no gene match: 8. The germline V gene has CDR1 SNHLY and CDR2 FYNNEI. The CDR3 loop spans 15 amino acids. CDR3 amino acids: CASSDEAQGDYEQYF. The CDR3 coding sequence is TGTGCCAGCAGTGACGAGGCTCAGGGGGACTACGAGCAGTACTTC.

This rearrangement joins TRBV27 to TRBJ2-1; no clear D. The V gene's germline CDR1 is MNHEY and CDR2 SMNVEV (reference sequence). The CDR3 is 16 amino acids. V was clipped by 5 bases and J by 0 bases, with 14 bases between them. The CDR3 here is CASSRTDKSSYNEQFF. The DNA of the CDR3 is TGTGCCAGCAGTCGAACAGATAAAAGCTCCTACAATGAGCAGTTCTTC.

The chain carries TRBV20-1 and TRBJ1-2; D unresolved. This CDR3 is built from 11 residues. CDR1 is DFQATT, CDR2 SNEGSKA, per germline (reference sequence). V gave up 3 bases and J gave up 3 bases, with 5 bases separating them. The DNA for the CDR3 is TGCAGTGCTAGGGCCTACTATGGCTACACCTTC. This gives the protein CSARAYYGYTF.

The rearrangement uses TRBV5-1 and TRBJ2-7; tentatively, D is TRBD1 (6 bases). The CDR3 has 16 amino acids. CDR1 and CDR2 from the germline V gene are SGHRS and YFSETQ. Trimming cost V 4 bases and J 0 bases, with 17 bases left between them. The CDR3 protein is CASSPRQDQLSYEQYF. DNA of the CDR3: TGCGCCAGCAGCCCACGACAGGACCAGCTCTCCTACGAGCAGTACTTC. The entire variable domain, with the rest obtained from reference TRBV5-1 and TRBJ2-7, is as follows: KAGVTQTPRYLIKTRGQQVTLSCSPISGHRSVSWYQQTPGQGLQFLFEYFSETQRNKGNFPGRFSGRQFSNSRSEMNVSTLELGDSALYLCASSPRQDQLSYEQYFGPGTRLTVT.

This chain joins TRBV11-1 and TRBJ2-7, with a tentative D call TRBD1 (5 bases). Trimming shortened V by 1 base and J by 7 bases, and 11 bases separated the two germline ends. The germline CDR1 and CDR2 sequences are SGHAT and FQDESV (reference sequence). The CDR3 consists of 13 residues. CDR3 sequence: CASSLDRKREQYF. CDR3 in DNA: TGTGCCAGCAGCTTAGACAGGAAGCGAGAGCAGTACTTC.